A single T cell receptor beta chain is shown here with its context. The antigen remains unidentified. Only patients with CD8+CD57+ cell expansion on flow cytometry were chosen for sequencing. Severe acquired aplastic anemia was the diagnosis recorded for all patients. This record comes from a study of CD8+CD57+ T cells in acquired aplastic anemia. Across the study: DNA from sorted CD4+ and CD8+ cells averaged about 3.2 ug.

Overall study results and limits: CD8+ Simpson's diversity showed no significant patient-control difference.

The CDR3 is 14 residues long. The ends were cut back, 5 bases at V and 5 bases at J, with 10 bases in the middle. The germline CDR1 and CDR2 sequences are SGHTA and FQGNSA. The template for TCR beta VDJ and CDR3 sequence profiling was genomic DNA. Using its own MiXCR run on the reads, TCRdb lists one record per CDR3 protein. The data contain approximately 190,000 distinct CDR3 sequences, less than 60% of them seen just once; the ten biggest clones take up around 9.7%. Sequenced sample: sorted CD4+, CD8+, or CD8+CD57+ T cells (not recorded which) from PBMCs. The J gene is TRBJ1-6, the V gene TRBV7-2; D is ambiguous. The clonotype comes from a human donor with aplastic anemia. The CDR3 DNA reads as TGTGCCAGCAGCCGACCCAGCAATAATTCACCCCTCCACTTT. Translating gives CASSRPSNNSPLHF.